Below, one T cell receptor (beta chain) is given with its context. The antigen is unknown. Clones were read by immunoSEQ multiplex PCR, and TCRdb kept only the in-frame ones, dropping some. Among some 100,000 clones listed, 88% were seen once. The data stem from a study of T cell responses to AZD1222 COVID-19 vaccine. Trimming shortened V by 5 bases and J by 3 bases, and 20 bases separated the two germline ends. CDR3 size: 16 residues. Germline V gene lookup returns CDR1 SGHRS and CDR2 YFSETQ. Study-wide findings and caveats: There were mostly white British donors and more females than males, and clonal diversity was possibly underestimated. Among vaccine-associated CD4 TCRs, coverage spanned spike, with dominance at 160-218 and 743-854.

V usage is TRBV5-1 and J usage is TRBJ2-5; the D is unclear. Sequencing was performed on peripheral blood, taken 28 days after the second AZD1222 dose. The clonotype was recovered from an adult who received the AZD1222 COVID-19 vaccine. In nucleotides, the CDR3 is TGCGCCAGCAGTACGAGAGGAGCCTTGAGTGAAGAGACCCAGTACTTC. This gives the protein CASSTRGALSEETQYF.